A single T cell receptor (beta chain) is shown here with its context. The antigen is undetermined. This sample stems from a study of vaccination and CD4 T cells after COVID-19. The Oncomine TCR Beta short-read assay was applied to DNA of cultured CD4+ T cells. MiXCR, applied by TCRdb to the PCR reads, yields one record per CDR3 protein. The repertoire holds some 16,000 distinct CDR3 sequences, with about 59% as singletons. Time point here: late sampling 161 to 241 days after vaccination in a few convalescent patients. Treatment reported: roughly ten-day PBMC culture with coronavirus spike peptide pools or control peptides (ViraFEST assay). Cultures used 1.5 million to 2.5 million PBMCs per well, 10 IU/ml IL-2 and about 10 ug/ml peptides. This receptor was taken from a human donor who had recovered from COVID-19. Source: CD4+ T cells from blood, cultured in vitro, taken about 7 months after SARS-CoV-2 vaccination.

CDR3 sequence reads: CSARSGREATYF. CDR3 DNA: TGCAGTGCTAGATCGGGTCGGGAGGCCACCTACTTC. V usage is TRBV20-1 and J usage is TRBJ2-7; 7 bases are shared with TRBD2. V trimming: 2 bases; J trimming: 13 bases; junction bases outside the gene matches: 11. The CDR3 has 12 amino acids. CDR1 and CDR2 (germline): DFQATT, SNEGSKA (reference sequence).